Below, one TCR beta chain is given with its context. In germline, CDR1 is SGHNT, CDR2 YENEEA. The germline V and J ends were trimmed by 3 bases and 1 base, with 18 bases remaining between them. CDR3 length: 17 amino acids. This sample is drawn from a study of technical replicates of blood from a handful of donors. Measured with immunoSEQ multiplex PCR; TCRdb has only the in-frame clones, and not every one. The sample lists approximately 85,000 clones, about 91% occurring once. The sample taken for sequencing was T cells isolated from PBMCs. This chain joins TRBV11-3 and TRBJ1-2; tentatively, D is TRBD1 (5 bases). The source is a human donor in good health. The CDR3 sequence is CASSFGAGKGDNYGYTF. CDR3 coding DNA: TGTGCCAGCAGCTTCGGGGCGGGGAAAGGGGATAACTATGGCTACACCTTC.